The T cell receptor beta chain described here comes from a study of response to subunit inactivated influenza vaccine. Findings and caveats of the study: The authors suggested that every seasonal influenza vaccination recruits few new T cells.

TCRdb re-derived calls from the RT-PCR reads in MiXCR, one entry per CDR3 protein. Found here are fewer than 600,000 distinct CDR3 sequences, 6% to 9% of them singletons; the top ten hold roughly 13%. This clonotype was recorded at least ten times. Its specificity is not known. V shed 4 bases and J shed 5 bases, with 14 bases lying between them. The CDR3 contains 13 residues. Germline CDR1 is SQVTM and CDR2 is ANQGSEA. Sequences were derived from PBMCs from blood, sampled around 25 months after vaccination. The chain has TRBV29-1 and TRBJ1-1; no clear D. This TCR came from a man between 50 and 69 years old who received an inactivated influenza vaccine. The CDR3 bases are TGCAGCGTTGCGGCACAAATGGGGACTGAAGCTTTCTTT. Translating it yields CSVAAQMGTEAFF. Looking up the rest from reference TRBV29-1 and TRBJ1-1 gives the full variable domain: SAVISQKPSRDICQRGTSLTIQCQVDSQVTMMFWYRQQPGQSLTLIATANQGSEATYESGFVIDKFPISRPNLTFSTLTVSNMSPEDSSIYLCSVAAQMGTEAFFGQGTRLTVV.